One T cell receptor (beta chain) is described in this entry. Its target is unknown. The J segment lost 4 bases and the V segment lost 4 bases, leaving 7 bases of the junction unmatched. This CDR3 is 14 amino acids long. CDR1 and CDR2 from the germline V gene are SGHRS and YFSETQ. The sample belongs to a study of PD-1 blockade in classical Hodgkin lymphoma. General study findings and limits: CD4+ TCR diversity, unlike CD8+, rose significantly by C4D1.

All patients experienced relapse after autologous stem cell transplantation, and brentuximab vedotin exposure was variable. The assay was immunoSEQ multiplex PCR, and TCRdb's table has in-frame clones only and misses some. The table records around 7,300 clones, approximately 80% of them present only once. This clonotype was sampled from a human donor with classical Hodgkin lymphoma. The chain employs TRBV5-1 and TRBJ1-2; 7 positions agree with TRBD1. This material consisted of peripheral blood mononuclear cells (PBMCs), taken before the second cycle of nivolumab. The CDR3 region has the DNA TGCGCCAGCAGCGAGACCGGGACAGCCTATGGCTACACCTTC. Its translation is CASSETGTAYGYTF.